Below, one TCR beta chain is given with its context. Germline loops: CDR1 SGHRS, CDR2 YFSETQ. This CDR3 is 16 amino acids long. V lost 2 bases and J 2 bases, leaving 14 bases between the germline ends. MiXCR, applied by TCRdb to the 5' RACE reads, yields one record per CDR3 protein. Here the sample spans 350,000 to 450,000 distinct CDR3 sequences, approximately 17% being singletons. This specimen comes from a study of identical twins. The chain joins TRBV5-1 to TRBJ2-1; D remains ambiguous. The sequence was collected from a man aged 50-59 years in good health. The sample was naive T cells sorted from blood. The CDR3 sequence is CASSLNADLTYNEQFF. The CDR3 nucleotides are TGCGCCAGCAGCTTAAATGCTGACTTAACCTACAATGAGCAGTTCTTC.